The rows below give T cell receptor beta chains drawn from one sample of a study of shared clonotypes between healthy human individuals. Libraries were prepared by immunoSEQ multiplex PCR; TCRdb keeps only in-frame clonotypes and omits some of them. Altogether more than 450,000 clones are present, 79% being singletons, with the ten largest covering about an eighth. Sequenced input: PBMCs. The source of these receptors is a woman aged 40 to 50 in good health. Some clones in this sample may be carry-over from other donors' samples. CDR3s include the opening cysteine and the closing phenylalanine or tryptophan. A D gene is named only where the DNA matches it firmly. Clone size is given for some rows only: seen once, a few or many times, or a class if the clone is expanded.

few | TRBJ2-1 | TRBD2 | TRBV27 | CASKISGAYNEQFF | TGTGCCAGCAAAATTAGCGGGGCCTACAATGAGCAGTTCTTC
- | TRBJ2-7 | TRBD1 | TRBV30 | CAWSPGTVAYEQYF | TGTGCCTGGAGTCCCGGGACAGTGGCCTACGAGCAGTACTTC
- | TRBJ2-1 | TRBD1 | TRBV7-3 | CASSLTAGQAEFF | TGTGCCAGCAGCTTAACGGCCGGACAGGCGGAGTTCTTC
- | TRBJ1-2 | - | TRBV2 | CASSFLPDSALGYTF | TGTGCCAGCAGTTTTCTACCCGACAGCGCCCTAGGCTACACCTTC
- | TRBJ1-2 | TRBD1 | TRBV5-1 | CASTGTDPSYGYTF | TGCGCCAGCACCGGGACAGATCCCAGCTATGGCTACACCTTC
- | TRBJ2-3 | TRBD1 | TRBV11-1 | CASSRDRDTQYF | TGTGCCAGCAGCAGGGACAGAGATACGCAGTATTTT
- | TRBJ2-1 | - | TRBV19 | CASSLDSSYNEQFF | TGTGCCAGTAGTTTGGACAGCTCCTACAATGAGCAGTTCTTC
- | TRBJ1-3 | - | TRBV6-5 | CASKASGNTIYF | TGTGCCAGCAAGGCCTCTGGAAACACCATATATTTT
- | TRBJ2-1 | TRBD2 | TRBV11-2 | CASSTGLAGGFSYNEQFF | TGTGCCAGCAGCACGGGACTAGCGGGAGGGTTCTCCTACAATGAGCAGTTCTTC
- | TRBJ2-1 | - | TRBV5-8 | CASGAGRRTYNEQFF | TGTGCCAGCGGGGCGGGGCGTAGGACCTACAATGAGCAGTTCTTC
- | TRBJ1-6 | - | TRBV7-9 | CASSFGQGDSPLHF | TGTGCCAGCAGCTTCGGCCAGGGAGATTCACCCCTCCACTTT
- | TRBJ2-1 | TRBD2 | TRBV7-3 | CASSPRTSGGNEQFF | TGTGCCAGCAGCCCCCGGACTAGCGGGGGAAATGAGCAGTTCTTC
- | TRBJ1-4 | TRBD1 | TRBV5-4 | CASSWDSDEKLFF | TGTGCCAGCAGCTGGGACAGCGACGAAAAACTGTTTTTT
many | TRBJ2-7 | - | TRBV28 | CASTPPAMTGYEQYF | TGTGCCAGCACCCCCCCCGCAATGACAGGATACGAGCAGTACTTC
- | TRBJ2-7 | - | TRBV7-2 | CASSLGGASPEQYF | TGTGCCAGCAGCCTCGGCGGGGCCTCTCCCGAGCAGTACTTC
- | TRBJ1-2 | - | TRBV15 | CATSVTRDLNNYGYTF | TGTGCCACCAGCGTAACTCGGGACCTTAATAACTATGGCTACACCTTC
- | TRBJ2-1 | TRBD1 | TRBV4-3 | CASSYQGAGYNEQFF | TGCGCCAGCAGCTATCAGGGGGCGGGTTACAATGAGCAGTTCTTC
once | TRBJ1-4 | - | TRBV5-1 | CASSSGVAEKLFF | TGCGCCAGCAGTTCGGGGGTGGCTGAAAAACTGTTTTTT
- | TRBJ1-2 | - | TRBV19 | CASSMTGDGYTF | TGTGCCAGTAGTATGACTGGGGATGGCTACACCTTC
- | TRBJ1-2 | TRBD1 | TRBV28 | CASSRPDRSQAF | TGTGCCAGCAGCAGACCGGACAGGTCCCAAGCCTTC
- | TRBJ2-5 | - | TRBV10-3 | CAISEWQETQYF | TGTGCCATCAGTGAATGGCAAGAGACCCAGTACTTC
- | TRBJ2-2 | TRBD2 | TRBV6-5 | CASTGGRASGELFF | TGTGCCAGCACTGGCGGGAGGGCCTCCGGGGAGCTGTTTTTT
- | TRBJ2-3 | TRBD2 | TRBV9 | CASSVGGSGSDDTQYF | TGTGCCAGCAGCGTAGGCGGTAGCGGGAGCGACGATACGCAGTATTTT
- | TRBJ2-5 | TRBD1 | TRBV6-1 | CASSLTGGRETQYF | TGTGCCAGCAGTTTAACAGGGGGCCGGGAGACCCAGTACTTC
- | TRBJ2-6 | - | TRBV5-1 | CASSLDHSGANVLTF | TGCGCCAGCAGCTTGGATCACTCTGGGGCCAACGTCCTGACTTTC
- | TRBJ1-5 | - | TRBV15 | CATSREGRQVNQPQHF | TGTGCCACCAGCAGAGAGGGAAGACAGGTCAATCAGCCCCAGCATTTT
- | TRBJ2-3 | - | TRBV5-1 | CASSFQGAGGGADTQYF | TGCGCCAGCAGCTTTCAGGGGGCGGGAGGTGGTGCAGATACGCAGTATTTT
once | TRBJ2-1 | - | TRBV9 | CASSSGGLSSYNEQFF | TGTGCCAGCAGCTCCGGGGGACTGAGCTCCTACAATGAGCAGTTCTTC
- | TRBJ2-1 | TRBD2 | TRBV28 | CASKTGLAGGPSYNEQFF | TGTGCCAGCAAAACGGGACTAGCGGGAGGGCCAAGTTACAATGAGCAGTTCTTC
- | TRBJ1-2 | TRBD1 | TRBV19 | CASSTTGAGNYGYTF | TGTGCCAGTAGTACAACAGGGGCCGGTAACTATGGCTACACCTTC
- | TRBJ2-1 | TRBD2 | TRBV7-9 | CASSLGLAGEVDEQFF | TGTGCCAGCAGCTTAGGTCTAGCGGGAGAAGTGGATGAGCAGTTCTTC
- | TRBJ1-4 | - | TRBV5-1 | CASGARSDEKLFF | TGCGCCAGCGGCGCACGATCGGATGAAAAACTGTTTTTT
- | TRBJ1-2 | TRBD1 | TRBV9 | CASTARGAETYGYTF | TGTGCCAGCACGGCCAGGGGGGCAGAGACTTATGGCTACACCTTC
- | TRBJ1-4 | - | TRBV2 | CASRERAGNEKLFF | TGTGCCAGCCGGGAGCGTGCGGGTAATGAAAAACTGTTTTTT
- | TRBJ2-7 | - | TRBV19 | CASSTGTTYEQYF | TGTGCCAGTAGTACGGGGACAACCTACGAGCAGTACTTC
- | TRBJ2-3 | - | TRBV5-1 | CASSLWQGSADTQYF | TGCGCCAGCAGCTTGTGGCAGGGTAGCGCAGATACGCAGTATTTT
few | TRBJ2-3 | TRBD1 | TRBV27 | CASSSTGGSDTQYF | TGTGCCAGCAGTTCTACAGGGGGCTCGGATACGCAGTATTTT
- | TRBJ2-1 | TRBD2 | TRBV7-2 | CASRPTSGIFNEQFF | TGTGCCAGCAGACCGACTAGCGGGATCTTCAATGAGCAGTTCTTC
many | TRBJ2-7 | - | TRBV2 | CASSETGTGQYF | TGTGCCAGCAGTGAAACAGGGACCGGGCAGTACTTC
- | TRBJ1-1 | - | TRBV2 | CASSVRVLNTEAFF | TGTGCCAGCAGTGTTCGGGTTTTGAACACTGAAGCTTTCTTT
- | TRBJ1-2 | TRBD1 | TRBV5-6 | CASSRDRAYGYTF | TGTGCCAGCAGCCGGGACAGGGCCTATGGCTACACCTTC